The present T cell receptor beta chain was sequenced within a study of blood T cells in healthy people across ages (dated by TCRdb to 2014 to 2015). Study-level background: In model experiments, template switching captured roughly one uniquely barcoded TCR beta cDNA molecule for every two T cells. To track age-related changes in TCR beta repertoire diversity, the study relied on deep sequencing normalized with unique cDNA molecular identifiers. The donors were divided into four age groups: young (average around 16 years), middle-aged (over 35), aged (about 60) and long-lived (around 80). To avoid experimental bias, donors of different ages were spread randomly across the sequencing lanes. Two additional independent replicas of 1 million unique cDNA reads from the same blood draw were analyzed for two donors (one aged 18 to 30 and one aged 80 or older). Here is what the overall study found, with its caveats: Estimates of total diversity based on one million sequenced T cells were considered lower bounds and underestimates. Since profiling was done on bulk unsorted PBMCs, naive and antigen-experienced compartments could not be conclusively compared. There was a strong correlation between observed TCR beta diversity and the percentage of naive T cells measured by flow cytometry. Donor CMV infection status was unknown, potentially confounding age-related changes in expanded clonotypes. The long-lived group showed more naive CD4+ T cells, fewer expanded clones and increased TCR diversity than the aged group, suggesting age selection. Observed TCR beta diversity per million T cells fell roughly linearly with age, and a significant reduction was already apparent by age roughly 40.

Systemically healthy Caucasian individuals from Russia, some 36 in total and aged roughly 6 to 90 years, were included as donors. Ten milliliters of peripheral blood were drawn from each donor into EDTA-treated Vacutainer tubes. Ficoll-Paque density-gradient centrifugation was used to isolate PBMCs, with at least 6.5 million per sample. Total RNA, at least 5.5 micrograms per sample, was extracted from PBMCs with Trizol reagent. Naive CD45RAhigh/CD27high T cell percentages were measured by flow cytometry on a PBMC aliquot from every donor. The protocol used for the library was 5' RACE. The sequencer listed for this sample is Illumina HiSeq 2500. A second roughly 7 to 11 cycle PCR used a sample-barcoded 5' primer and a J-beta primer mix. A unique molecular identifier was introduced onto each TCR beta cDNA molecule by a template-switch 5' adaptor carrying 12 random nucleotides. Each sample yielded at least 3 million CDR3-containing paired-end reads. First-strand cDNA synthesis was performed from all RNA using the Mint cDNA synthesis kit, with priming by a TRBC-specific oligonucleotide. All cDNA was treated with uracil-DNA glycosylase and then went through a first 18-cycle PCR with the universal primers M1SS and BC2_uni_R. For the original study's pipeline: Each sample was normalized by randomly selecting 1 million high-quality reads, each carrying a distinct molecular identifier. Instead of being binned into consensus sequences, reads that shared molecular identifiers were thrown out. CDR3 identification, clonotype clustering and error correction used MiTCR with a Q25 quality threshold and the strictest error-elimination algorithm. A nonparametric unseen species model using Euler transformation provided a lower-bound estimate of total TCR beta diversity. The public reads were quality trimmed at Q25 with fastp and then assembled into clones with MiXCR by TCRdb, keeping productive beta chains. Under each unique CDR3 protein, matching rows form one entry showing the most common genes and DNA. TCRdb, not the authors, supplied the V and J calls. The sample table records hundreds of thousands of distinct CDR3 sequences; roughly 48% of these occur just once. The ten largest clones represent just under 25% of the sample.

Points on this clonotype: Its antigen is unknown. Within one base of it there is no much larger clone, and no base qualities were kept.

From V the trimming removes 4 bases and from J it removes 1 base, while the gene matches leave 5 bases of the junction unaccounted for. The germline V gene yields LGHNT for CDR1 and FRNRAP for CDR2. The cysteine opens and the phenylalanine closes a CDR3 of 15 amino acids. Only CDR3 DNA remains: 45 bases, in frame from the first base. The material sequenced was blood. This receptor was identified in a man older than 75 in good health. The sequence joins TRBV12-5 to TRBJ2-3, with 7 bases in between that match TRBD1. DNA sequence: TGTGCTAGTGGTTCCCGCGACAGGGGCACAGATACGCAGTATTTT. It encodes CASGSRDRGTDTQYF.